This entry is about one T cell receptor beta chain. Its matching antigen is unknown. Relative to the germline gene, one junction end is altered; a read error may explain this. No cell sorting was done before RNA was extracted from the tissue. The data originate from a study of tumor and adjacent non-tumor tissue in lung cancer. Whole-study results and caveats: Tumor repertoires had a smaller top 100 clone share than normal lung.

The CDR3 covers 16 residues. Looked up from germline, CDR1 is DFQATT and CDR2 is SNEGSKA (reference sequence). Three rounds of nested PCR, following a modified ARM-PCR protocol, produced the TCRbeta library. In TCRdb, the multiplex PCR reads were re-called with MiXCR into one record per CDR3 protein. This table has over 60,000 distinct CDR3 sequences, approximately 73% appearing once. The material sequenced was lung tumor tissue. This chain links TRBV20-1 with TRBJ2-1; 12 positions agree with TRBD2. The receptor comes from a man aged 60 to 69 with non-small cell lung cancer. The CDR3 DNA sequence: TGCAGTGCAAGAGATGGACTAGCGGGAACGTTGGATGAGCAGTTCTTC. This codes for CSARDGLAGTLDEQFF.